The clone carrying this T cell receptor (beta chain) is large within its sample. The antigen remains unidentified. The data belong to a study of vaccination and CD4 T cells after COVID-19. Overall study context: Overlapping spike pools from SARS-CoV-2 and HCoV-NL63, HCoV-OC43 and HCoV-229E served as culture stimuli.

Treatment here: roughly 11-day PBMC culture with coronavirus spike peptide pools or control peptides (ViraFEST assay). ViraFEST used peptide pools to expand antigen-specific T cells and subsequently sequenced their TCRs. An Oncomine TCR Beta short-read assay was used to sequence the DNA from cultured CD4+ T cells. Via MiXCR, TCRdb re-called the PCR reads, giving one row per CDR3 protein. Of thousands of distinct CDR3 sequences in the sample, 58% were seen once. Sequenced: CD4+ T cells from blood, cultured in vitro. The sequence was obtained from a human donor who had recovered from COVID-19.

In nucleotides, the CDR3 is TGTGCCAGCAGCTTGAGTCTAGCGGGAGAAATTGAGCAGTTCTTC. Translated, it gives CASSLSLAGEIEQFF. V gene TRBV11-2 combines with J gene TRBJ2-1; TRBD2 agrees at 10 bases. This CDR3 is built from 15 residues. Germline lookup yields CDR1 SGHAT and CDR2 FQNNGV. V trimming: 3 bases; J trimming: 9 bases; junction bases outside the gene matches: 8.